This T cell receptor (beta chain) was obtained from a study of cytomegalovirus exposure and HLA in healthy donors (dated by TCRdb to about 2017). General notes on the study: In an earlier analysis of some 610 of the donors, 250 to 350 Gb of sequence data and approximately 100 million unique TCR beta sequences from about 179 million T cells were reported. An early release that covered approximately 600 HLA-typed donors contained around 300 gigabases of sequencing data and 65 million to 100 million unique TCR sequences. A separate validation cohort of approximately 120 different subjects was used in addition to the approximately 700-subject first cohort. Several DR-DQ haplotypes were treated as single units for association and clustering because of strong linkage in the cohort. Among roughly 400 genotyped donors of the cohort, an average of approximately 240,000 unique TCR beta nucleotide sequences was sequenced per donor, of which 15% to 20% were non-productive. The study aimed to test whether cataloging public T cell receptors could reveal signatures of past pathogen exposure. Donor age, sex, ethnicity and CMV serostatus were compiled alongside the repertoire data. Of the 300 to 450 genotyped donors, roughly 80% were placed in the genetic ancestry cluster associated with self-reported Caucasian donors. High-throughput TCR immunosequencing, statistical association of individual TCRs with disease status, and machine learning were combined to predict cytomegalovirus infection status. The study used immunosequencing to profile the T cell repertoires of hundreds of subjects and linked those repertoires to cytomegalovirus serostatus. The number of typed donors differed by locus: 629-630 for A, B, C, DRB1 and DQB1; approximately 520 for DQA1; approximately 600 for DPA1; and about 470 for DPB1. An earlier analysis of 450 to 750 of the donors used high-throughput TCR beta sequencing to judge whether each TCR beta V gene segment behaved as functional or pseudogenic. Genome-wide SNP genotypes for about three fifths of the roughly 670 donors were used in a later genetic analysis, which treated that subset as a discovery cohort. Class I and class II HLA loci were covered by the typing at four-digit resolution. In a later analysis, previously published TCR beta repertoires from several hundred donors were re-analyzed and high-resolution HLA genotyping was added so that TCR occurrence patterns could be studied. All discovery cohort repertoires had been generated on a single sequencing platform. The later analysis used no new phenotypic data to find candidate immune exposures, relying instead on TCR beta sequences and their occurrence across donors. The paper's findings and limits, for the study overall: The cohort was sequenced for TCR beta chains only, and without alpha or paired-chain data the features that could be detected were limited. According to a later analysis, TCR association rates differed among HLA loci, with DRB1 alleles showing the most associated TCRs and HLA-C alleles showing the fewest. According to a later analysis, parvovirus B19, influenza, CMV and Epstein-Barr virus appeared linked to several top co-occurrence clusters. Most TCR sequences were observed very rarely across donors, whereas some public TCRs were present in many individuals. Compared with equally common non-associated chains, HLA-associated TCR beta chains in a later analysis were more clonally expanded and had lower generation probabilities. Some IMGT-functional V segments, including TRBV6-2 and TRBV6-3, could not be distinguished by the 87-base-pair reads and were therefore excluded. Cytomegalovirus status was reported to be diagnosed by the classifier with high specificity and sensitivity in both the original and validation cohorts. Sequencing depth was assumed to be roughly uniform across donors in the presence/absence analyses, though that assumption may not hold. The study listed 164 TCR beta chains as associated with cytomegalovirus. Seventeen rarely observed V segments, including chromosome 9 orphons, were excluded from the earlier analysis of several hundred of the donors because counts were too low. Strong co-occurrence of HLA alleles, especially DR and DQ, made assigning TCR associations to individual alleles difficult. A cluster of highly shared sequence variants was judged likely to be a technical artifact of the sequencing pipeline. A further reported finding was that TCR beta sequences accurately predicted the HLA-A and HLA-B alleles for most subjects in the first cohort. In a later genetic analysis, fewer N-insertions in productive TCRs were reported among donors in an Asian-associated ancestry cluster than the approximately 710-donor mean. In an earlier analysis of fewer than 750 of the donors, most TCR beta V segments were observed in productive rearrangements about 90% or about 30% of the time, broadly matching IMGT annotations. The authors suggested that the approach could potentially be generalized to other disease states and immunological phenotypes. In a later analysis, around 17,000 TCR beta sequences were associated with specific HLA alleles at a false discovery rate of 0.05. An association between a missense DCLRE1C variant and V-gene and J-gene trimming of TCR beta chains was found in a later genetic analysis and replicated in an independent cohort. Correlated functional status among segregating V segments might be attributable to linkage disequilibrium, but an unknown experimental factor could not be ruled out. Because some donors lacked HLA typing at each locus, the association tests relied only on the typed subset. For the cohort, immune exposure information was limited to CMV serostatus. Most CMV-associated TCR beta chains appeared to be HLA-restricted in a later analysis, and the HLA associations seemed to be driven largely by CMV exposure. A few of the identified cytomegalovirus-associated TCR beta chains were confirmed in vitro to be specific for cytomegalovirus antigens.

As concerns this clone: What antigen it recognizes has not been identified. Base qualities are not provided; no much larger clone lies one nucleotide away.

The CDR3 contains 13 residues, cysteine and phenylalanine counted. Only the CDR3 DNA is retained, 39 bases long and in frame from the first base. The CDR1 and CDR2 encoded by the germline V gene are SGDLS and YYNGEE. Here V drops 2 bases and J drops 8 bases, and the junction holds 4 bases not matched to any gene. The method behind the library was the immunoSEQ multiplex PCR assay. For the multiplex PCR, a mixture combining 60 forward primers for TCR Vbeta segments and 13 reverse primers for TCR Jbeta segments was used. The CDR3 region of rearranged TCR beta genes was amplified from genomic DNA with a multiplex PCR assay. The amplified TCR beta libraries were sequenced on the Illumina HiSeq System as 87-base-pair reads. The paper's data handling went like this. Across the 670 or so repertoires, a later analysis counted approximately 83 million unique TCR beta chains, 9 million to 14 million of which were shared by at least two donors. Raw reads were error-corrected and collapsed into unique sequences by a nearest-neighbor algorithm in which closely related sequences were merged to remove PCR and sequencing errors. V, D and J gene segments were assigned by aligning CDR3 sequences to IMGT reference sequences. For a sequence to be retained, at least a six-nucleotide match to both a V gene segment and a J gene segment was required. A rearrangement counted as productive if the CDR3 had no stop codons and remained in frame with V and J, and every other rearrangement counted as non-productive. CDR3 was defined by IMGT convention, running from the second conserved V-encoded cysteine to the conserved J-encoded phenylalanine. The earlier analysis of about 570 of the donors excluded any sequence lacking an unambiguous match to a single V gene segment. In an earlier analysis of several hundred of the donors, V segments were called functional above 56.7% productive rearrangements and were called segregating when the between-donor standard deviation exceeded 5%. A statistical classification framework was built for diagnosing cytomegalovirus status from the catalog of TCR beta chain sequences. A later analysis assigned V and J genes by comparing TCR nucleotide sequences with IMGT/GENE-DB human TR gene sequences. In a later analysis, CDR3 sequences and most-parsimonious VDJ recombination scenarios were assigned using the TCRdist pipeline. In a later analysis, each TCR beta chain was defined by its CDR3 amino acid sequence together with its V-gene family, and reads lacking a unique V-gene family were excluded. In a later analysis, fewer than 600 highly shared, low-generation-probability nucleotide sequences were removed to address suspected cross-contamination and a sequencing artifact. In a later analysis, a clonal expansion index for each public chain was calculated from normalized within-repertoire ranks of inferred template counts. In a later analysis, generation probabilities were computed with a VDJ recombination model fitted to out-of-frame rearrangements, and the resulting probabilities were checked against IGoR. A later analysis scored TCR-TCR, TCR-HLA and TCR-CMV co-occurrence with hypergeometric tests, applying a repertoire-size bias correction to TCR pairs. In a later analysis, false discovery rates were estimated by permuting HLA or CMV assignments 20 times. In a later analysis, co-occurring TCRs were grouped using DBSCAN, with TCRdist sequence similarity added in when clustering inside HLA-allele-positive subsets. Repertoires with fewer than 30,000 or more than 120,000 public chains, plus five repertoires with anomalous nucleotide sharing, were excluded from co-occurrence clustering. TCRdb limited this immuneACCESS table to in-frame rearrangements with V and J called. A share of clones is missing; checked studies link under half to unresolved V genes, and the rest is unexplained. V and J calls and clone size are as listed in that table; D and trimming were resolved from the DNA. This sample lists 150,000 to 200,000 clones; 78% were detected once. The top ten hold under 4% of the sample.

The cohort consisted of 670 or so healthy bone marrow donors. Cohort members were all nominally healthy when sampled, although unrecorded immune exposures were likely present. The donor tested CMV seronegative, placing the donor among the 352 seronegative members of the cohort. Every donor gave a peripheral blood sample, and the peripheral blood mononuclear cells from that sample were used for TCR beta sequencing. Genomic DNA was extracted from the blood cell samples with the Qiagen DNeasy Blood Extraction Kit. Sequencing input: PBMCs. This receptor was identified in a woman in her thirties or forties in good health and CMV-seronegative. The receptor chain draws on TRBV9 and TRBJ2-1, with TRBD1 matching 7 junction bases. The CDR3 region has the sequence CASSVTGYYEQFF. The nucleotide sequence is given as TGTGCCAGCAGCGTGACAGGGTACTATGAGCAGTTCTTC. The full variable domain, with segments outside the CDR3 supplied by the reference TRBV9 and TRBJ2-1 proteins, appears as DSGVTQTPKHLITATGQRVTLRCSPRSGDLSVYWYQQSLDQGLQFLIQYYNGEERAKGNILERFSAQQFPDLHSELNLSSLELGDSALYFCASSVTGYYEQFFGPGTRLTVL.